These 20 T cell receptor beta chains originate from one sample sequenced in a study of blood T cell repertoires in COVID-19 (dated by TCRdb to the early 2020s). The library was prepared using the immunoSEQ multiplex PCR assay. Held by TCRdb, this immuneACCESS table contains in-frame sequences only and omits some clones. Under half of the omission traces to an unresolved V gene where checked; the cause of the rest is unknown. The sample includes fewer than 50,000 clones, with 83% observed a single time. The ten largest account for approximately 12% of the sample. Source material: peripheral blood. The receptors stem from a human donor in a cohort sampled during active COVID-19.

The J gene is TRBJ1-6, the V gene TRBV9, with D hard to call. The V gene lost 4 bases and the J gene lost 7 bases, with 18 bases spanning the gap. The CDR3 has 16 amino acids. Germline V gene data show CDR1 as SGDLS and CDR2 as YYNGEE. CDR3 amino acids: CASSPREGAGNSPLHF. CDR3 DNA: TGTGCCAGCAGCCCCCGGGAGGGCGCGGGGAATTCACCCCTCCACTTT.

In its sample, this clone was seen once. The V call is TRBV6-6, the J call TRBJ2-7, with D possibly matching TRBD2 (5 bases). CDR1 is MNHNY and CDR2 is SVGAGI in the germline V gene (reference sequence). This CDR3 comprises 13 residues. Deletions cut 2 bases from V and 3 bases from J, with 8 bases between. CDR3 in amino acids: CASSYHGDYEQYF. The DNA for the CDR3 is TGTGCCAGCAGTTACCACGGGGACTACGAGCAGTACTTC.

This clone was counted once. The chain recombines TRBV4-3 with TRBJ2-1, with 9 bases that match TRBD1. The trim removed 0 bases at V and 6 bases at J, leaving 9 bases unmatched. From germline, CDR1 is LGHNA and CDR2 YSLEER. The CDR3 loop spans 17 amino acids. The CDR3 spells CASSQDMGTGSLNEQFF. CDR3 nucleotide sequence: TGCGCCAGCAGCCAAGATATGGGGACAGGGTCCCTCAATGAGCAGTTCTTC.

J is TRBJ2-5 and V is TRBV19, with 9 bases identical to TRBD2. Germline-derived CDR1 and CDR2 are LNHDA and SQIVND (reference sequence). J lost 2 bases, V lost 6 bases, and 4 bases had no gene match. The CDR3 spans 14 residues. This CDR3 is CASSFLAGQETQYF. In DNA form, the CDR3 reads TGTGCCAGTAGCTTCCTAGCGGGGCAAGAGACCCAGTACTTC.

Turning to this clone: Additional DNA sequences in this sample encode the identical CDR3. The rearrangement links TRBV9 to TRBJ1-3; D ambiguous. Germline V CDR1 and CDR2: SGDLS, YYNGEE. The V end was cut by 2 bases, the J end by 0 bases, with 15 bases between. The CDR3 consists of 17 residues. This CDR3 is CASSVQAEPSSGNTIYF. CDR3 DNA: TGTGCCAGCAGCGTCCAAGCCGAGCCGAGCTCTGGAAACACCATATATTTT. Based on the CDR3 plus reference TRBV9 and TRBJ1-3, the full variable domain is DSGVTQTPKHLITATGQRVTLRCSPRSGDLSVYWYQQSLDQGLQFLIQYYNGEERAKGNILERFSAQQFPDLHSELNLSSLELGDSALYFCASSVQAEPSSGNTIYFGEGSWLTVV.

As DNA, the CDR3 is TGTGCCAGCAGCTACGGACTCGACACAGATACGCAGTATTTT. This gives the protein CASSYGLDTDTQYF. The chain uses TRBV13 and TRBJ2-3; D perhaps matches TRBD2 (5 bases). This CDR3 is built from 14 residues. Between the trimmed V and J ends, which lost 4 bases and 2 bases, there was a span of 10 bases. CDR1 and CDR2 (germline): PRHDT, FYEKMQ (reference sequence). The whole variable domain, filled in from reference TRBV13 and TRBJ2-3, reads AAGVIQSPRHLIKEKRETATLKCYPIPRHDTVYWYQQGPGQDPQFLISFYEKMQSDKGSIPDRFSAQQFSDYHSELNMSSLELGDSALYFCASSYGLDTDTQYFGPGTRLTVL.

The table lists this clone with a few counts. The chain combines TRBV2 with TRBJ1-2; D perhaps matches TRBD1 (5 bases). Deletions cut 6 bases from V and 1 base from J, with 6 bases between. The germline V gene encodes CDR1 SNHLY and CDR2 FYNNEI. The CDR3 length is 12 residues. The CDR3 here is CASRDNNYGYTF. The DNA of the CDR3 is TGTGCCAGCAGGGACAATAACTATGGCTACACCTTC.

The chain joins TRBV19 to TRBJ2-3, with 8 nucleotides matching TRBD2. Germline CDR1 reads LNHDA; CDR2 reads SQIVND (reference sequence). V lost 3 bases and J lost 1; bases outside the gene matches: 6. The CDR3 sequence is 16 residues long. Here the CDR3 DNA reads TGTGCCAGTAGTATCCCGGGGGGGCCGGGCACAGATACGCAGTATTTT. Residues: CASSIPGGPGTDTQYF.

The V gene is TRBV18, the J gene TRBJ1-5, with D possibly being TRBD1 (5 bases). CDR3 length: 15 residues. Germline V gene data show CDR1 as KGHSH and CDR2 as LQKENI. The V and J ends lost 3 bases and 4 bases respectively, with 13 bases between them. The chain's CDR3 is CASSPFDRPNQPQHF. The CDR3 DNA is TGTGCCAGCTCACCCTTTGACAGACCTAATCAGCCCCAGCATTTT.

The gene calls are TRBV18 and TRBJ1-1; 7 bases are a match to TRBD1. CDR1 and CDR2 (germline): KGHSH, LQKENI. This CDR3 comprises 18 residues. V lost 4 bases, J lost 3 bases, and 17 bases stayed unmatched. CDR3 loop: CASSQGIRNRGADTEAFF. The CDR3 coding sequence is TGTGCCAGCTCACAAGGTATCCGAAACAGGGGCGCGGACACTGAAGCTTTCTTT. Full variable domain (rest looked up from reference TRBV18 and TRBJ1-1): NAGVMQNPRHLVRRRGQEARLRCSPMKGHSHVYWYRQLPEEGLKFMVYLQKENIIDESGMPKERFSAEFPKEGPSILRIQQVVRGDSAAYFCASSQGIRNRGADTEAFFGQGTRLTVV.

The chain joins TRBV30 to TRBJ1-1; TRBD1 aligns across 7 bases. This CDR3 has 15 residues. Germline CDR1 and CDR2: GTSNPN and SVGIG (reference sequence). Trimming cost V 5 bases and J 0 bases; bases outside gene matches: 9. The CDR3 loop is CAWWRGLRVNTEAFF. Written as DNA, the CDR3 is TGTGCCTGGTGGAGGGGGCTGAGGGTGAACACTGAAGCTTTCTTT.

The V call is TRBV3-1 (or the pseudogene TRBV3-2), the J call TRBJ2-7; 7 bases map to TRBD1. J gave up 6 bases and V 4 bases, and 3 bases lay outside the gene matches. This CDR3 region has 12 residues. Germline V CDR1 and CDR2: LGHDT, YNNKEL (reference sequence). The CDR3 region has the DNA TGTGCCAGCAGCCTAACAGGGGCCGAGCAGTACTTC. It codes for CASSLTGAEQYF.

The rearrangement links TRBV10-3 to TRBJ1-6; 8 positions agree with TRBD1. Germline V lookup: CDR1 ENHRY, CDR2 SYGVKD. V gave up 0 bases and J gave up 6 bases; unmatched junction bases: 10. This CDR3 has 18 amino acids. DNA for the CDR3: TGTGCCATCAGTGAGTCTGAGACAGGGGACGCTACTAATTCACCCCTCCACTTT. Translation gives CAISESETGDATNSPLHF.

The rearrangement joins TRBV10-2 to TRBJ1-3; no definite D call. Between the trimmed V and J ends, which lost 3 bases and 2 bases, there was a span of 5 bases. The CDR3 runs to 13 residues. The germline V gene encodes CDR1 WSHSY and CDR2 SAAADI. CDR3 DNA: TGCGCCAGCAGTGACGTTCCTGGAAACACCATATATTTT. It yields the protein CASSDVPGNTIYF.

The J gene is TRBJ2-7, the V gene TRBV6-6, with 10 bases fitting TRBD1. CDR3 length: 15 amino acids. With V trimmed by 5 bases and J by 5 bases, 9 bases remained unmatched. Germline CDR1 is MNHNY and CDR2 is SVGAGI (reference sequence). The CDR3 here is CASSPGQGKGNEQYF. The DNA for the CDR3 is TGTGCCAGCAGTCCGGGACAGGGGAAGGGAAACGAGCAGTACTTC.

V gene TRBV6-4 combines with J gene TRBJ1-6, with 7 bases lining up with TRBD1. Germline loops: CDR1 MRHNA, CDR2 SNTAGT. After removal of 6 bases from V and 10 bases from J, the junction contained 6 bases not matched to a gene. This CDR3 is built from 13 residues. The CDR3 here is CASSSDRDSPLHF. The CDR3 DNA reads TGTGCCAGCAGCTCCGACAGGGACTCACCCCTCCACTTT.

Written as DNA, the CDR3 is TGCGCCAGCAGCTTGGACTTTACTAGCACAGATACGCAGTATTTT. The encoded protein is CASSLDFTSTDTQYF. The chain joins TRBV5-1 to TRBJ2-3; D gene uncertain. In germline, CDR1 is SGHRS, CDR2 YFSETQ. CDR3 length equals 15 residues. The V end was cut by 0 bases, the J end by 0 bases, with 8 bases between.

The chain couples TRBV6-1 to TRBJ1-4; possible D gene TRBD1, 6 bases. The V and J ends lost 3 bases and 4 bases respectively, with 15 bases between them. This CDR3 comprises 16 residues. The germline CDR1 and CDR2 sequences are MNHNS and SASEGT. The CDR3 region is CASSDVWAGDNEKLFF. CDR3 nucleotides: TGTGCCAGCAGTGACGTTTGGGCAGGGGATAATGAAAAACTGTTTTTT.

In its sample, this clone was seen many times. The CDR3 sequence is CASRQTPTHSNQPQHF. CDR3 bases: TGTGCCAGCAGACAGACACCCACCCATAGCAATCAGCCCCAGCATTTT. The chain uses TRBV28 and TRBJ1-5; D not resolved. Germline values: CDR1 MDHEN, CDR2 SYDVKM. This CDR3 has 16 amino acids. V lost 6 bases to trimming and J lost 0 bases, with 15 bases between them.

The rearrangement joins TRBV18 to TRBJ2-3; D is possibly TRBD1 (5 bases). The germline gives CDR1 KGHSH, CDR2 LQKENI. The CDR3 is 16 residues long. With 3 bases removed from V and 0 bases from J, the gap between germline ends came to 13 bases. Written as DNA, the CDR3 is TGTGCCAGCTCACCCCCGAGGACACTTAGCACAGATACGCAGTATTTT. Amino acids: CASSPPRTLSTDTQYF.